Included here is one T cell receptor (beta chain) sequence, with context. Each CDR3 protein gets one entry after TCRdb re-called the 5' RACE reads with MiXCR. The sample lists under 350,000 distinct CDR3 sequences, roughly 10% occurring once. This specimen belongs to a study of identical twins. J gave up 0 bases and V 4 bases, and 13 bases lay outside the gene matches. CDR3 length: 20 residues. This same sample was also taken into another study, of yellow fever vaccine responses in identical twins.

The sequenced sample was CD8+ T cells sorted from blood. The source is a woman aged 18-30 years in good health. The chain is built from TRBV12-3 or TRBV12-4 and TRBJ2-3, with 13 nucleotides matching TRBD2. The CDR3 protein is CASSSSSGTSGAISTDTQYF. The CDR3, as DNA: TGTGCCAGCAGTTCATCTTCCGGGACTAGCGGGGCCATTAGCACAGATACGCAGTATTTT.